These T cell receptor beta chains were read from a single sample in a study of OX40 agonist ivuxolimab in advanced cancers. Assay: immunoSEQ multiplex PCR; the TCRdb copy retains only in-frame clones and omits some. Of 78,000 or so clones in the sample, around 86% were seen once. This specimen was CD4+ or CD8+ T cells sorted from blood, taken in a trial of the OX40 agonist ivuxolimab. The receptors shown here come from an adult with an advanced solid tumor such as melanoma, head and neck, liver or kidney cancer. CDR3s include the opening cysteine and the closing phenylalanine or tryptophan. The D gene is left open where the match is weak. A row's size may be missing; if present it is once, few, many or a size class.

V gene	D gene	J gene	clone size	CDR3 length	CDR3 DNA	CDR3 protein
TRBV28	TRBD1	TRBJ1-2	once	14	TGTGCCAGCAGTTTTCGGGACAGGGCTTGGGGCTACACCTTC	CASSFRDRAWGYTF
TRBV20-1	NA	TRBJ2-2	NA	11	TGCAGTGCCCTCAGAGTCGGGGAGCTGTTTTTT	CSALRVGELFF
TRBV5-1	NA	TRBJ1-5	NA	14	TGCGCCAGCAGCTTGGGGGGTTGGAATCAGCCCCAGCATTTT	CASSLGGWNQPQHF
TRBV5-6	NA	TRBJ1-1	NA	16	TGTGCCAGCAGCTTTGAGGGTAGGGATCTGAACACTGAAGCTTTCTTT	CASSFEGRDLNTEAFF
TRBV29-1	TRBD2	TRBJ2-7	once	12	TGCAGCGGGGGACTAGCGGGATTCGAGCAGTACTTC	CSGGLAGFEQYF
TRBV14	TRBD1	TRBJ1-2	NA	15	TGTGCCAGCAGCTTTCGACAGGGATCATCGTATGGCTACACCTTC	CASSFRQGSSYGYTF
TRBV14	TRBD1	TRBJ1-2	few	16	TGTGCCAGCAGCCAATTAGGGGGCGCCTTGATTGTTGGCTACACCTTC	CASSQLGGALIVGYTF
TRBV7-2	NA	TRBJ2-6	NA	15	TGTGCCAGCAGCGCCAGGGACTCTGGGGCCAACGTCCTGACTTTC	CASSARDSGANVLTF
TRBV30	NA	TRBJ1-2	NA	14	TGTGCCTGGAGTTGGGGCCAGGGCGGCGGGGGCTACACCTTC	CAWSWGQGGGGYTF
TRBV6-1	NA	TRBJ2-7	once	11	TGTGCCAGCAGCAAAGGCTACGAGCAGTACTTC	CASSKGYEQYF
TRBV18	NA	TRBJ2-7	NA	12	TGTGCCAGCTCACCCCTGGGCTACGAGCAGTACTTC	CASSPLGYEQYF
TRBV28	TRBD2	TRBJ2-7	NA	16	TGTGCCAGCAGTTTCCCCTCCGGGCGGGAGGGCGGAGAGCAGTACTTC	CASSFPSGREGGEQYF
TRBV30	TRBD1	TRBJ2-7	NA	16	TGTGCCTGGAGTGTACCGGGGACAGGGTTATTTTTCGAGCAGTACTTC	CAWSVPGTGLFFEQYF
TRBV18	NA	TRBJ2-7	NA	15	TGTGCCAGCTCACCGCTCTCCGGGACCGCTGCCGAGCAGTACTTC	CASSPLSGTAAEQYF
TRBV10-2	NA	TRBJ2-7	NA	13	TGCGCCAGCAGTGAGTTCAGGGGTCGGGAGCAGTACTTC	CASSEFRGREQYF
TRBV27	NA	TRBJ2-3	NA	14	TGTGCCAGCAGTCCCGGACGGAGAACAGATACGCAGTATTTT	CASSPGRRTDTQYF
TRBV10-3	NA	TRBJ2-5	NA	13	TGTGCCATCAGTGAAAGGGGGGGAGAGACCCAGTACTTC	CAISERGGETQYF
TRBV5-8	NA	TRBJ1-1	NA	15	TGTGCCAGCAGCTTGGAGACCAGGGGTCGGACTGAAGCTTTCTTT	CASSLETRGRTEAFF
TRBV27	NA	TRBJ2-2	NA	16	TGTGCCAGCAGTTTTCCCGGGGCAGGGAACACCGGGGAGCTGTTTTTT	CASSFPGAGNTGELFF
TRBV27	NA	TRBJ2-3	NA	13	TGTGCCAGCAGGGGATTTAGCACAGATACGCAGTATTTT	CASRGFSTDTQYF
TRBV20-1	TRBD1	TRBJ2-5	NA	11	TGCAGGGCCGGGACAGAAGAGACCCAGTACTTC	CRAGTEETQYF
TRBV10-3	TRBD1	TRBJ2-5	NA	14	TGTGCCATCAGTGAGTCGGGGACAGTGCGGACCCAGTACTTC	CAISESGTVRTQYF
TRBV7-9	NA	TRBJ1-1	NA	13	TGTGCCAGCAGCCTCGGGAGTAACACTGAAGCTTTCTTT	CASSLGSNTEAFF
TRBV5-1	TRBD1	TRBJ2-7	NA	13	TGCGCCAGCAGCTCGGGACAGCAATACGAGCAGTACTTC	CASSSGQQYEQYF
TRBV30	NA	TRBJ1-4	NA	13	TGTGCCTGGGAACAGGGAGGAGGCGAAAAACTGTTTTTT	CAWEQGGGEKLFF
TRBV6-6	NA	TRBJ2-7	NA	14	TGTGCCAGCAGCGAGCCGGACAGATCCTACGAGCAGTACTTC	CASSEPDRSYEQYF
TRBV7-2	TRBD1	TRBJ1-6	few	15	TGTGCCAGCAGCCTAGTGGGACAGTATAATTCACCCCTCCACTTT	CASSLVGQYNSPLHF
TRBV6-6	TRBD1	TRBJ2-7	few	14	TGTGCCAGCAGGTCGACAGGGGAAACGTACGAGCAGTACTTC	CASRSTGETYEQYF
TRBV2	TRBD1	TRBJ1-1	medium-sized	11	TGTGCCAGCAGTGGGGACAGGATACCTTTCTTT	CASSGDRIPFF
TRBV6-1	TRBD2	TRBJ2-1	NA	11	TGTGCCATCGGGCGGGGGTTTGAGCAGTTCTTC	CAIGRGFEQFF
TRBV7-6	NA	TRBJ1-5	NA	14	TGTGCCAGCAGCTTAGTCTCGAGGGATCAGCCCCAGCATTTT	CASSLVSRDQPQHF
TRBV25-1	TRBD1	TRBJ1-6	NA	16	TGTGCCAGCAGTGAGAGGACAGGCCTTTATAATTCACCCCTCCACTTT	CASSERTGLYNSPLHF
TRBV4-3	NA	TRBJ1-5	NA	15	TGCGCCAGCAGCCAAGATGAGGGCAGGAATCAGCCCCAGCATTTT	CASSQDEGRNQPQHF
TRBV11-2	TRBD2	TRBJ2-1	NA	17	TGTGCCAGCAGCTTAGACCACAGCCCGGGAGGTGGCAATGAGCAGTTCTTC	CASSLDHSPGGGNEQFF
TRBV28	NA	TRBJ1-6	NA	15	TGTGCCAGCAGTTTATGGAAGGGGTATAGTTCACCCCTCCACTTT	CASSLWKGYSSPLHF
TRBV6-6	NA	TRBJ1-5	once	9	TGTGCCGCGGGACAGCCCCAGCATTTT	CAAGQPQHF
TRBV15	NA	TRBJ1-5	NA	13	TGTGCCACCAGCACCAAGGTGCTTCAGCCCCAGCATTTT	CATSTKVLQPQHF
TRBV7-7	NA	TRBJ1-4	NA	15	TGTGCCAGCAGCTCCGGTCCGGGGGCGGGAGAAAAACTGTTTTTT	CASSSGPGAGEKLFF
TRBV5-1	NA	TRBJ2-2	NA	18	TGCGCCAGCAGCTTGTGGGGGGAGCGGGCTCCGAACACCGGGGAGCTGTTTTTT	CASSLWGERAPNTGELFF
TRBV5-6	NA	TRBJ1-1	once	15	TGTGCCAGCAGCTTAGGGTTCGACGCCCTCACTGAAGCTTTCTTT	CASSLGFDALTEAFF
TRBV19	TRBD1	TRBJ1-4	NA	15	TGTGCCAGTAGTGCGTCGGACAGGGGGCTTGAAAAACTGTTTTTT	CASSASDRGLEKLFF
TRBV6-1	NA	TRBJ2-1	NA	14	TGTGCCAGCAGTGGTTATAGGGGAGCATCTGAGCAGTTCTTC	CASSGYRGASEQFF
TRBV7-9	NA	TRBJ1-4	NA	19	TGTGCCAGCAGCGCAAAGACTAATGGGGCCTTGGCGGCTAATGAAAAACTGTTTTTT	CASSAKTNGALAANEKLFF
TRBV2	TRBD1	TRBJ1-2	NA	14	TGTGCCAGCAGGAACGGACAGGGAATCTATGGCTACACCTTC	CASRNGQGIYGYTF
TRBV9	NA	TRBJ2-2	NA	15	TGTGCCAGCAGCGCCCATACTAGGCACACCGGGGAGCTGTTTTTT	CASSAHTRHTGELFF
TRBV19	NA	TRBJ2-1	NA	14	TGTGCCATTTCCTTCGGAGGGCGCAACAATGAGCAGTTCTTC	CAISFGGRNNEQFF
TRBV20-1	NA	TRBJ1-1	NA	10	TGCAGTGCTAGCGGCACTGAAGCTTTCTTT	CSASGTEAFF
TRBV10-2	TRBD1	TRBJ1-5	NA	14	TGCGCCAGCAGTGAGTGGACAGGGAATCAGCCCCAGCATTTT	CASSEWTGNQPQHF
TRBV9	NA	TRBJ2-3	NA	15	TGTGCCAGCAGCGTAGCCCCTAGCTCCACAGATACGCAGTATTTT	CASSVAPSSTDTQYF
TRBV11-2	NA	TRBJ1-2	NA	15	TGTGCCAGCAGCTTAGTCGGTCCAGGGACATCGGGCTACACCTTC	CASSLVGPGTSGYTF
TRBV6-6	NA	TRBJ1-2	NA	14	TGTGCCAGCAGTTATACACGGGACAACTATGGCTACACCTTC	CASSYTRDNYGYTF
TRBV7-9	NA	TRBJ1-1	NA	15	TGTGCCAGCAGCTTACCGGGACGTAGAAACACTGAAGCTTTCTTT	CASSLPGRRNTEAFF
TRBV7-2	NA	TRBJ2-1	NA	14	TGTGCCAGCAGCTTAAGGAACAATATCGATGAGCAGTTCTTC	CASSLRNNIDEQFF
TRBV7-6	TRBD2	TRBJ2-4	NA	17	TGTGCCAGCAGCTTAGCAGCGGGGGATGAGATGTGGAACATTCAGTACTTC	CASSLAAGDEMWNIQYF
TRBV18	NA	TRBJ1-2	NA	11	TGTGCCAGCTCGGACGGAGATGGCTACACCTTC	CASSDGDGYTF
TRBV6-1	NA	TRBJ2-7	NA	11	TGTGCCAGCAGTCGACAGACGGAGCAGTACTTC	CASSRQTEQYF
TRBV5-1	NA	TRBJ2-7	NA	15	TGCGCCAGCAGGGGGGAGGTAGCGGAGTACTACGAGCAGTACTTC	CASRGEVAEYYEQYF
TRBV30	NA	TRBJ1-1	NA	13	TGTGCCTGGAACCCACAGTCTACCACTGAAGCTTTCTTT	CAWNPQSTTEAFF
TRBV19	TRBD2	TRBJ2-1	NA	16	TGTGCCAGTAGTATCCGCCTTGAAGCGGGGGGCCATGAGCAGTTCTTC	CASSIRLEAGGHEQFF
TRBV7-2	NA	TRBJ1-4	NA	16	TGTGCCAGCAGCTTAAATGGTCCTGGAGAGGGTGAAAAACTGTTTTTT	CASSLNGPGEGEKLFF